The present T cell receptor (beta chain) was sequenced within a study of blood T cell repertoires in COVID-19. Study at large: Researchers got acute and convalescent COVID-19 samples from the United States, Italy and Spain. Nucleic acid was either cDNA or gDNA, and it came from T cells, B-cell-depleted T cells, or PBMCs.

This clone appeared a single time. Germline CDR1 is PRHDT and CDR2 is FYEKMQ (reference sequence). This CDR3 has 14 residues. Trimming stripped 1 base from V and 0 bases from J, with 4 bases between. During active infection, Seattle patients enrolled and were then monitored through disease. Study processing details: Amplifying reference gene primers gave estimates of nucleated cell counts. Profiling relied on immunoSEQ multiplex PCR, and the TCRdb table lists in-frame clones only, not all of them. That table furnishes V, J and clone size, whereas the DNA furnished D and trimming. The data hold nearly 25,000 clones, with approximately 80% observed a single time.

This sequence originates from a woman in her 70s with COVID-19, enrolled during active disease. The rearrangement links TRBV13 to TRBJ1-3; no definite D call. The sample consisted of peripheral blood. The CDR3 nucleotides are TGTGCCAGCAGCTTAGATAACTCTGGAAACACCATATATTTT. Translating gives CASSLDNSGNTIYF.